The TCR beta chain described here comes from a study of shared clonotypes between healthy human individuals. Study conclusions and caveats: Donor scarcity curtailed the genetic and exposure-history diversity represented herein.

TCRdb's table, derived via immunoSEQ multiplex PCR, lists solely in-frame clones and lacks some. The sample yields 150,000 to 200,000 clones, 85% to 95% seen once. Note on this clone: Its specificity is not known.

The specimen was naive CD4+ T cells sorted from blood. Described subset: CD45RA+ positively selected. The clonotype comes from a woman aged 25 to 39 in good health.

The CDR3 DNA is TGTGCCAGCAGTTCCCTCTACGAGCAGTACTTC. Translated, it gives CASSSLYEQYF. The chain recombines TRBV28 with TRBJ2-7; no clear D. The CDR3 is 11 amino acids. Per germline, CDR1 MDHEN and CDR2 SYDVKM. Trimming cost V 4 bases and J 3 bases, with 4 bases left between them.